Listed below are T cell receptor beta chains from one sample, sequenced in a study of Ad26.COV2.S vaccination and SARS-CoV-2 variants. TCRdb keeps only in-frame clones here, not all; method: immunoSEQ multiplex PCR. The repertoire consists of 320,000 or so clones, with about nine tenths occurring once and the leading ten covering approximately 5%. Sequences were derived from peripheral blood, sampled in a trial of Ad26.COV2.S vaccine versus placebo. Every receptor here comes from a person aged 18-60 years who received the Ad26.COV2.S COVID-19 vaccine or a placebo. The CDR3 runs from the conserved cysteine through the conserved F or W. A D gene is named only where the DNA matches it firmly. Clone size is not always given. Where it is, it says once, few, many or a class for expanded clones.

CDR3: CASSQAEKLFF
DNA: TGCGCCAGCAGCCAAGCCGAAAAACTGTTTTTT
V: TRBV4-3
J: TRBJ1-4
size: .
D: .

CDR3: CSVVLAGSGDTQYF
DNA: TGCAGCGTTGTCCTAGCGGGGTCTGGAGATACGCAGTATTTT
V: TRBV29-1
J: TRBJ2-3
size: .
D: TRBD2

CDR3: CASRKFEGPGEQYF
DNA: TGTGCCAGCAGAAAGTTCGAGGGGCCGGGCGAGCAGTACTTC
V: TRBV5-4
J: TRBJ2-7
size: .
D: .

CDR3: CASSLSGNTEAFF
DNA: TGTGCCAGCAGCTTATCGGGGAACACTGAAGCTTTCTTT
V: TRBV11-2
J: TRBJ1-1
size: .
D: .

CDR3: CASSPIGAGGDTEAFF
DNA: TGCGCCAGCAGCCCTATAGGGGCAGGGGGTGACACTGAAGCTTTCTTT
V: TRBV4-3
J: TRBJ1-1
size: once
D: TRBD1

CDR3: CASSEGTYYSNQPQHF
DNA: TGTGCCAGCAGTGAGGGCACCTATTATAGCAATCAGCCCCAGCATTTT
V: TRBV6-1
J: TRBJ1-5
size: .
D: .

CDR3: CASSPRRGADTQYF
DNA: TGCGCCAGCAGCCCGCGACGGGGGGCAGATACGCAGTATTTT
V: TRBV5-1
J: TRBJ2-3
size: .
D: TRBD2

CDR3: CASSLEGYPTDTQYF
DNA: TGTGCCAGCAGCCTCGAGGGGTACCCCACAGATACGCAGTATTTT
V: TRBV14
J: TRBJ2-3
size: .
D: .

CDR3: CASSVYWVDSGELNTGELFF
DNA: TGTGCCAGCAGCGTTTATTGGGTTGATAGCGGGGAATTGAACACCGGGGAGCTGTTTTTT
V: TRBV9
J: TRBJ2-2
size: .
D: TRBD2

CDR3: CASTPTGLGTEAFF
DNA: TGTGCCAGTACCCCGACAGGACTGGGCACTGAAGCTTTCTTT
V: TRBV19
J: TRBJ1-1
size: .
D: .

CDR3: CASSLGGATGELFF
DNA: TGTGCCAGCAGCTTAGGGGGCGCAACCGGGGAGCTGTTTTTT
V: TRBV13
J: TRBJ2-2
size: few
D: .

CDR3: CASSRYSIGNEKLFF
DNA: TGTGCCAGTAGTAGATACTCGATCGGTAATGAAAAACTGTTTTTT
V: TRBV19
J: TRBJ1-4
size: .
D: .

CDR3: CASSHPGGTSKGGSYNEQFF
DNA: TGCGCCAGCAGCCATCCTGGGGGGACCTCTAAAGGAGGGTCCTACAATGAGCAGTTCTTC
V: TRBV4-1
J: TRBJ2-1
size: .
D: .

CDR3: CASSSNRGRTDTQYF
DNA: TGTGCCAGCAGCTCAAACAGGGGGAGGACAGATACGCAGTATTTT
V: TRBV11-2
J: TRBJ2-3
size: .
D: TRBD1

CDR3: CASSKGDDTYTEAFF
DNA: TGTGCCAGCAGTAAGGGGGATGATACGTACACTGAAGCTTTCTTT
V: TRBV3-1/TRBV3-2
J: TRBJ1-1
size: .
D: .

CDR3: CASSNTDTQYF
DNA: TGTGCCAGCAGTAACACAGATACGCAGTATTTT
V: TRBV6-6
J: TRBJ2-3
size: .
D: .

CDR3: CASSQTGTLNTEAFF
DNA: TGCGCCAGCAGCCAAACCGGGACATTGAACACTGAAGCTTTCTTT
V: TRBV4-3
J: TRBJ1-1
size: .
D: .